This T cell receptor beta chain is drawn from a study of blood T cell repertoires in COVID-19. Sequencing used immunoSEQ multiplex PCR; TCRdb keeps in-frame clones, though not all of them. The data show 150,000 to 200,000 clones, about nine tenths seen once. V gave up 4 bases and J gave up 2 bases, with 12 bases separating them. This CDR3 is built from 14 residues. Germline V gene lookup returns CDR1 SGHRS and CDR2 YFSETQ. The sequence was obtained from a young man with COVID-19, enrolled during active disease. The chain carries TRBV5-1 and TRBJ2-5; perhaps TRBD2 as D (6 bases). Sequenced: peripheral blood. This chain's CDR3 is CASSQTGAQETQYF. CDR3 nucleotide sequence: TGCGCCAGCAGCCAAACGGGAGCGCAAGAGACCCAGTACTTC.